The 22 T cell receptor beta chains reported below all come from one sample, sequenced in a study of response to subunit inactivated influenza vaccine. MiXCR, applied by TCRdb to the RT-PCR reads, yields one record per CDR3 protein. Of 860,000 or so distinct CDR3 sequences listed, around 20% are singletons. Specimen: PBMCs from blood, collected more than 4 days after vaccination. The receptors were sampled from a man aged 45-65 years who received an inactivated influenza vaccine.

The chain recombines TRBV28 with TRBJ2-7, with D perhaps being TRBD1 or TRBD2 (6 bases each). Germline loops: CDR1 MDHEN, CDR2 SYDVKM. This CDR3 is built from 15 residues. V lost 3 bases, J lost 7 bases, and 19 bases lay in between. The CDR3 DNA sequence: TGTGCCAGCAGTTTTAGGTTGGGGGGCCCGGTAGAGCAGTACTTC. Its translation is CASSFRLGGPVEQYF.

The chain uses TRBV20-1 and TRBJ2-1; 7 bases map to TRBD1. The length of the CDR3 is 14 residues. Losses at the gene ends were 6 bases for V and 4 bases for J; bases not matched to a gene: 9. The V gene's germline CDR1 is DFQATT and CDR2 SNEGSKA (reference sequence). CDR3 protein: CSAELGQLYNEQFF. DNA of the CDR3: TGCAGTGCCGAACTGGGACAGCTATACAATGAGCAGTTCTTC.

This rearrangement joins TRBV9 to TRBJ2-5; no clear D gene. Germline V lookup: CDR1 SGDLS, CDR2 YYNGEE. Trimming stripped 4 bases from V and 1 base from J, with 8 bases between. This CDR3 is built from 13 residues. In nucleotides, the CDR3 is TGTGCCAGCAGCCCCCATCCCCAAGAGACCCAGTACTTC. This gives the protein CASSPHPQETQYF.

This clonotype has only a few counts. This chain uses TRBV20-1 with TRBJ1-6, with 8 positions matching TRBD1. CDR3 size: 13 residues. With 6 bases clipped from V and 8 bases from J, the junction kept 6 bases outside the gene matches. Germline lookup yields CDR1 DFQATT and CDR2 SNEGSKA (reference sequence). For the CDR3, the DNA is TGCAGTGCCCGGACAGGGAGAGATTCACCCCTCCACTTT. Protein product: CSARTGRDSPLHF.

Regarding this clonotype: A much bigger clone sits one base away, suggesting this may be a read error. The CDR3 DNA sequence: TGCACCAGCAGCTTCCGGGACCCACGGGAGACCCAGTACTTC. It is translated as CTSSFRDPRETQYF. The chain links TRBV5-1 to TRBJ2-5; D may match TRBD1 or TRBD2 (5 bases each). Germline CDR1 reads SGHRS; CDR2 reads YFSETQ. This CDR3 is built from 14 residues.

The rearrangement joins TRBV7-2 to TRBJ2-1; D not resolved. The length of the CDR3 is 13 residues. The germline V gene has CDR1 SGHTA and CDR2 FQGNSA. V was clipped by 2 bases and J by 8 bases, with 10 bases between them. The CDR3 region has the DNA TGTGCCAGCAGCTTATCTCCCTGGGATGAGCAGTTCTTC. Translating it yields CASSLSPWDEQFF.

This clonotype occurred once. The chain employs TRBV7-9 and TRBJ1-1, with no clear D. The CDR3 is 15 residues long. With 10 bases removed from V and 4 bases from J, the gap between germline ends came to 22 bases. The germline gives CDR1 SEHNR, CDR2 FQNEAQ (reference sequence). The CDR3 reads CAIQIPKSSGTEAFF. The CDR3 DNA follows: TGTGCCATCCAGATACCCAAATCTAGCGGCACTGAAGCTTTCTTT. Full variable domain (remainder filled in from reference TRBV7-9 and TRBJ1-1): DTGVSQNPRHKITKRGQNVTFRCDPISEHNRLYWYRQTLGQGPEFLTYFQNEAQLEKSRLLSDRFSAERPKGSFSTLEIQRTEQGDSAMYLCAIQIPKSSGTEAFFGQGTRLTVV.

This sequence joins TRBV29-1 and TRBJ2-5; perhaps TRBD2 as D (6 bases). The germline V and J ends were trimmed by 3 bases and 5 bases, with 10 bases remaining between them. Germline V gives CDR1 SQVTM, CDR2 ANQGSEA. This CDR3 spans 12 amino acids. CDR3 amino acids: CSVEEGRETQYF. Written as DNA, the CDR3 is TGCAGCGTTGAGGAAGGGAGGGAGACCCAGTACTTC.

The table lists this clonotype with a few counts. Here the CDR3 DNA reads TGTGCCAGCAGCTGGACAGGGGATTATCGCTACACCTTC. This translates into CASSWTGDYRYTF. J is TRBJ1-2 and V is TRBV7-9; 9 bases are a match to TRBD1. Per germline, CDR1 SEHNR and CDR2 FQNEAQ (reference sequence). J lost 9 bases, V lost 4 bases, and 6 bases had no gene match. There are 13 residues in the CDR3.

This clonotype came up a few times. CDR3 bases: TGCAGTGCTAGGTGGGGTGGACAAAGATTCCAAGAGACCCAGTACTTC. Translating it yields CSARWGGQRFQETQYF. V usage is TRBV20-1 and J usage is TRBJ2-5, with D possibly TRBD1 on 5 matching bases. The CDR3 sequence is 16 residues long. Germline CDR1 and CDR2: DFQATT and SNEGSKA (reference sequence). The ends were cut back, 3 bases at V and 1 base at J, with 18 bases in the middle.

This clonotype was detected only a few times. The chain carries TRBV24-1 and TRBJ2-3; D gene unclear. Looked up from germline, CDR1 is KGHDR and CDR2 is SFDVKD. The ends were cut back, 2 bases at V and 3 bases at J, with 8 bases in the middle. The CDR3 is 14 amino acids. The CDR3 DNA reads as TGTGCCACCAGTGATTGGCCCCTGACAGATACGCAGTATTTT. This sequence encodes CATSDWPLTDTQYF.

The J gene is TRBJ2-7, the V gene TRBV29-1; 7 bases match TRBD2. The CDR3 contains 12 residues. Per germline, CDR1 SQVTM and CDR2 ANQGSEA. V gave up 6 bases and J gave up 4 bases; unmatched junction bases: 6. Here the CDR3 reads CSVERGSYEQYF. CDR3 sequence (DNA): TGCAGCGTGGAGCGGGGCTCGTACGAGCAGTACTTC.

The V call is TRBV4-3, the J call TRBJ2-3; TRBD2 aligns across 14 bases. Germline V lookup: CDR1 LGHNA, CDR2 YSLEER. The trim removed 3 bases at V and 6 bases at J, leaving 5 bases unmatched. The CDR3 contains 16 residues. The CDR3 sequence is CASSQGLAGVGDTQYF. CDR3 sequence (DNA): TGCGCCAGCAGCCAGGGACTAGCGGGAGTGGGGGATACGCAGTATTTT.

This clonotype was observed a handful of times. V usage is TRBV19 and J usage is TRBJ2-1; weak D call: TRBD2 (5 bases). The CDR3 loop spans 19 amino acids. The germline gives CDR1 LNHDA, CDR2 SQIVND (reference sequence). Trimming took 6 bases from V and 0 from J, leaving 24 bases between them. The CDR3 DNA reads as TGTGCCAGTAGCCGTGACGGAAGCGGCCTTGCAAACTCCTACAATGAGCAGTTCTTC. The encoded protein is CASSRDGSGLANSYNEQFF.

A few counts support this clonotype. This rearrangement joins TRBV7-2 to TRBJ2-1; 8 nucleotides match TRBD2. V lost 9 bases, J lost 3 bases, and 4 bases stayed unmatched. The CDR3 contains 13 residues. Germline V gene sequence: CDR1 SGHTA, CDR2 FQGNSA. In nucleotides, the CDR3 is TGTGCCAGTAAGCGGGGGAACTACAATGAGCAGTTCTTC. It codes for CASKRGNYNEQFF.

Only a few counts were recorded for this clonotype. The chain couples TRBV7-9 to TRBJ2-7; 11 positions agree with TRBD2. Germline V lookup: CDR1 SEHNR, CDR2 FQNEAQ (reference sequence). The CDR3 extends over 15 amino acids. J lost 3 bases, V lost 5 bases, and 6 bases had no gene match. The CDR3 sequence: CASSISGGALYEQYF. For the CDR3, the DNA is TGTGCCAGCAGCATTAGCGGGGGGGCTCTCTACGAGCAGTACTTC.

This clonotype has just a few counts. The chain combines TRBV18 with TRBJ1-2, with TRBD1 as a possible D gene (6 bases). The CDR3 is 14 amino acids. Per germline, CDR1 KGHSH and CDR2 LQKENI. V lost 3 bases to trimming and J lost 6 bases, with 14 bases between them. The CDR3 DNA follows: TGTGCCAGCTCACCCCGCAACAGGGAGGATGGCTACACCTTC. Translated, it gives CASSPRNREDGYTF.

The chain joins TRBV12-3 or TRBV12-4 to TRBJ1-6; unclear D gene. The V end lost 2 bases, the J end lost 10 bases, and 12 bases lay between the germline ends. The CDR3 has 14 amino acids. CDR3 sequence: CASSLLAVGSPLHF. DNA for the CDR3: TGTGCCAGCAGTTTATTGGCAGTTGGGTCACCCCTCCACTTT.

The gene calls are TRBV5-6 and TRBJ2-7; 10 nucleotides match TRBD1. In germline, CDR1 is SGHDT, CDR2 YYEEEE. The CDR3 has 16 amino acids. V shed 4 bases, J shed 1 base, and the junction held 8 bases outside the gene matches. The CDR3 DNA sequence: TGTGCCAGCAGCGCACCCGGGACAGGGGTGTCCTACGAGCAGTACTTC. This encodes CASSAPGTGVSYEQYF. Complete variable domain (other parts from reference TRBV5-6 and TRBJ2-7): DAGVTQSPTHLIKTRGQQVTLRCSPKSGHDTVSWYQQALGQGPQFIFQYYEEEERQRGNFPDRFSGHQFPNYSSELNVNALLLGDSALYLCASSAPGTGVSYEQYFGPGTRLTVT.

This clonotype was counted a few times. The chain couples TRBV10-3 to TRBJ1-2; D is undetermined. The CDR3 is 13 residues long. Germline loops: CDR1 ENHRY, CDR2 SYGVKD. The DNA for the CDR3 is TGTGCTTCTACGAGTTACGAGGGCGCGGGCTACACCTTC. Translating it yields CASTSYEGAGYTF.

This clonotype came up a few times. The genes are TRBV14 and TRBJ1-2, with 7 bases fitting TRBD1. The CDR3 is 12 residues long. Germline trimming cut 4 bases from V and 7 bases from J; bases unmatched to any gene: 3. Germline CDR1 SGHDN, CDR2 FVKESK. CDR3 region: CASSRDRTGYTF. CDR3 DNA sequence: TGTGCCAGCAGCCGGGACAGAACTGGCTACACCTTC.

The V call is TRBV27, the J call TRBJ2-4; D is perhaps TRBD1 or TRBD2 (6 bases each). Trimming took off 2 bases at V and 2 bases at J, with 13 bases between the two ends. CDR3 size: 16 residues. From germline, CDR1 is MNHEY and CDR2 SMNVEV (reference sequence). The CDR3 nucleotides read TGTGCCAGCAGTTTAGCCAGGGGAGGTACCAAAAACATTCAGTACTTC. This sequence encodes CASSLARGGTKNIQYF.